This T cell receptor (beta chain) was documented in a study of blood T cells in healthy people across ages. Together with a sample-barcoded 5' primer, a J-beta primer mix was included in a second PCR lasting roughly 6 to 12 cycles. TCRdb reprocessed the 5' RACE reads via MiXCR and lists one record per CDR3 protein. The table lists approximately 800,000 distinct CDR3 sequences, 30% to 45% of them singletons. Study observations and caveats: Older age coincided with a roughly linear decline in TCR beta diversity per million T cells.

Per sample, no less than 6 micrograms of total RNA were extracted. Worth noting for this clonotype: Its antigen is currently unknown. At one of its ends the junction is not consistent with the germline gene, which may arise from a read error.

This CDR3 is 16 amino acids long. Germline CDR1 reads SGHTA; CDR2 reads FQGNSA. The sequenced sample consisted of blood. J is TRBJ2-1 and V is TRBV7-2; 8 bases map to TRBD2. This TCR derives from a man younger than 35 in good health. The CDR3 region has the DNA TGTGCCAGCAGCTCCGATGTATCGGGGGGGCCTCGGGAGCAGGTCTTC. It translates to CASSSDVSGGPREQVF. Together with reference TRBV7-2 and TRBJ2-1, the CDR3 gives the full variable domain: GAGVSQSPSNKVTEKGKDVELRCDPISGHTALYWYRQSLGQGLEFLIYFQGNSAPDKSGLPSDRFSAERTGGSVSTLTIQRTQQEDSAVYLCASSSDVSGGPREQVFGPGTRLTVL.